The text below deals with one T cell receptor beta chain. Its antigen is not known. This specimen belongs to a study of cytomegalovirus exposure and HLA in healthy donors. Study-wide results and caveats: Cytomegalovirus-associated status was assigned to about 180 TCR beta chains. A few CMV-associated chains were confirmed in vitro to be specific for CMV antigens.

Germline lookup yields CDR1 SGHTA and CDR2 FQGNSA. The CDR3 totals 15 residues. V was trimmed by 0 bases and J by 4 bases, leaving 11 bases between them. PCR involved 60 Vbeta and 13 Jbeta primers. Some clones are missing from TCRdb's copy, which holds only in-frame ones; the method was immunoSEQ multiplex PCR. The data contain under 200,000 clones, 80% to 90% of them singletons. The clonotype was recovered from a woman aged 18-35 years in good health and CMV-seronegative. Sequencing input: PBMCs. The chain links TRBV7-2 to TRBJ2-3, with D tentatively TRBD1 (5 bases). For the CDR3, the DNA is TGTGCCAGCAGCTTAGCTCCCGTGACAGCAGATACGCAGTATTTT. Translated, it gives CASSLAPVTADTQYF.